This T cell receptor (beta chain) was profiled in a study of blood T cells in healthy people across ages. Study results and limitations: PBMCs were not sorted, which prevented a conclusive comparison of naive versus antigen-experienced cells. Age brought a roughly linear fall in TCR beta diversity measured per million T cells.

The CDR3 covers 17 residues. From germline, CDR1 is MNHNS and CDR2 SASEGT. V dropped 4 bases and J dropped 0 bases, with 19 bases sitting between them. Of note for this clonotype: Its antigen remains unidentified.

Every donor gave approximately 10 milliliters of peripheral blood. Sample-barcoded 5' priming and a J-beta primer mix drove a second PCR of about 6 to 12 cycles. TCRdb fed the 5' RACE reads into MiXCR, producing one record per CDR3 protein. The sample comprises about 640,000 distinct CDR3 sequences, about 30% of which are singletons, and more than 15% rests with the top ten. This sequence joins TRBV6-1 and TRBJ2-7; D gene unclear. Sequencing was carried out using blood. This sequence was found in a woman aged 80 or over in good health. This chain's CDR3 is CASSVDTLLVSSYEQYF. CDR3 coding DNA: TGTGCCAGCAGTGTAGACACCTTACTTGTATCCTCCTACGAGCAGTACTTC.